This TCR beta chain was observed in a study of blood T cell repertoires in COVID-19. This clone was seen a single time. Germline V gene data show CDR1 as LNHDA and CDR2 as SQIVND (reference sequence). Trimming shortened V by 5 bases and J by 0 bases, and 17 bases separated the two germline ends. The CDR3 contains 17 residues. TCRdb's copy holds only in-frame clones and misses some; the assay was immunoSEQ multiplex PCR. The data show roughly 290,000 clones, approximately 85% seen once. The material sequenced was PBMCs or T cells enriched from blood (not recorded which). This sequence joins TRBV19 and TRBJ1-5; D is unresolved. The TCR was taken from a woman in her twenties or thirties who had recovered from COVID-19. As DNA, the CDR3 is TGTGCCAGTAGTCCGAACTTCATGCGTTATAGCAATCAGCCCCAGCATTTT. Protein sequence: CASSPNFMRYSNQPQHF.